These 26 T cell receptor beta chains came from one sample sequenced in a study of vaccination effects on CD4 cells after COVID-19. The antigens of these receptors remain unknown. The protocol was immunoSEQ multiplex PCR, while the TCRdb copy is restricted to in-frame clones and leaves out a portion. The repertoire holds approximately 23,000 clones, with approximately 64% as singletons. Antigen-specific CD4+ T cells expanded by the ViraFEST assay with viral peptide pools were then sequenced. Investigators separated out CD4+ T cells once approximately 9 days of culture had passed. Vaccine recipients, nucleocapsid antibody negative, had no prior SARS-CoV-2 infection. The sequenced sample was CD4+ T cells from PBMCs cultured with HCoV-NL63 spike peptides, obtained before COVID-19 vaccination. The receptors come from a human donor who received a COVID-19 vaccine.

V is TRBV11-2 and J is TRBJ1-4; 11 bases agree with TRBD1. Germline CDR1 is SGHAT and CDR2 is FQNNGV. The CDR3 is 14 residues long. V was pared by 5 bases and J by 11 bases, with 7 bases of the junction left unmatched. The CDR3 DNA sequence: TGTGCCAGCAGCCTCGGACAGGGGGCCCTGAAACTGTTTTTT. Translating gives CASSLGQGALKLFF.

The chain combines TRBV2 with TRBJ2-7; 9 bases align to TRBD1. CDR1 is SNHLY and CDR2 is FYNNEI in the germline V gene. V lost 7 bases, J lost 5 bases, and 12 bases stayed unmatched. The CDR3 totals 15 residues. The CDR3 loop reads CASIEQTGGSHEQYF. CDR3 DNA: TGTGCCAGCATCGAACAGACAGGGGGATCCCACGAGCAGTACTTC.

This sequence joins TRBV2 and TRBJ2-1, with 8 bases lining up with TRBD1. Germline V gives CDR1 SNHLY, CDR2 FYNNEI. This CDR3 spans 16 amino acids. Unmatched junction bases numbered 7, after V lost 0 bases and J lost 6 bases. The CDR3 here is CASSEAVGQGSNEQFF. The CDR3 nucleotides read TGTGCCAGCAGTGAAGCTGTCGGACAGGGATCCAATGAGCAGTTCTTC.

The chain uses TRBV7-9 and TRBJ2-4; D might be TRBD2 (5 bases). The length of the CDR3 is 12 residues. The V gene lost 7 bases and the J gene lost 9 bases, with 13 bases spanning the gap. Germline loops: CDR1 SEHNR, CDR2 FQNEAQ (reference sequence). The CDR3 DNA follows: TGTGCCAGCATCCCCCTAGAGGGCATTCAGTACTTC. It is translated as CASIPLEGIQYF.

The chain recombines TRBV27 with TRBJ2-2; D unclear. The CDR3 is made up of 16 amino acids. Germline CDR1 MNHEY, CDR2 SMNVEV (reference sequence). Trimming pared 6 bases from V and 6 bases from J, leaving 20 bases between. The CDR3 coding sequence is TGTGCCAGCAGCCATGATCAAGGGTTCTTCCCCGGGGAGCTGTTTTTT. This codes for CASSHDQGFFPGELFF.

The CDR3 region is CASSSGPGQGSYEQYF. In DNA form, the CDR3 reads TGTGCCAGCAGCTCGGGTCCGGGACAGGGGTCCTACGAGCAGTACTTC. The J gene is TRBJ2-7, the V gene TRBV5-4, with TRBD1 identical over 10 bases. The junction had 7 bases not matched to a gene; V was cut back by 3 bases and J by 1 base. The CDR3 is 16 amino acids. Germline V gene sequence: CDR1 SGHNT, CDR2 YYREEE (reference sequence).

The chain recombines TRBV11-2 with TRBJ1-3; D is possibly TRBD1 (5 bases). Germline V lookup: CDR1 SGHAT, CDR2 FQNNGV. The V end was cut by 2 bases, the J end by 6 bases, with 11 bases between. The CDR3 spans 14 residues. The CDR3 DNA reads TGTGCCAGCAGCTTAAGTTCGGGGGTAAACACCATATATTTT. Translating it yields CASSLSSGVNTIYF.

The V call is TRBV6-5, the J call TRBJ2-5; 11 bases are shared with TRBD1. CDR3 length: 15 amino acids. CDR1 and CDR2 (germline): MNHEY, SVGAGI. V shed 6 bases, J shed 5 bases, and the junction held 8 bases outside the gene matches. The CDR3 nucleotides read TGTGCCAGCAGGGAGGACAGGGGGCAGGGGGAGACCCAGTACTTC. Amino acids: CASREDRGQGETQYF.

The chain has TRBV14 and TRBJ1-1; a weak D match, TRBD1 (6 bases). Trimming removed 4 bases at V and 1 base at J, with 10 bases between. The V gene's germline CDR1 is SGHDN and CDR2 FVKESK. The CDR3 length is 14 residues. The CDR3 spells CASSPGTTNTEAFF. In DNA, the CDR3 is TGTGCCAGCAGCCCTGGGACAACGAACACTGAAGCTTTCTTT.

This clone was recorded once. J is TRBJ2-5 and V is TRBV5-4, with a tentative D call TRBD1 (6 bases). CDR1 is SGHNT, CDR2 YYREEE, per germline (reference sequence). The CDR3 contains 14 residues. V dropped 1 base and J dropped 2 bases, with 9 bases sitting between them. Here the CDR3 DNA reads TGTGCCAGCAGCTTGAACAGGGAGCAAGAGACCCAGTACTTC. Its translation: CASSLNREQETQYF.

The V call is TRBV6-5, the J call TRBJ2-1; 9 bases agree with TRBD2. V gave up 0 bases and J gave up 9 bases; unmatched junction bases: 9. The CDR3 spans 16 residues. Germline CDR1 is MNHEY and CDR2 is SVGAGI. CDR3 region: CASSYSLSGRLSEQFF. CDR3 nucleotides: TGTGCCAGCAGTTACTCCCTGAGCGGGAGGCTATCTGAGCAGTTCTTC.

Turning to this clone: One end of the junction does not line up with germline, which may come from a read error. The J gene is TRBJ2-3, the V gene TRBV19; TRBD2 matches at 13 bases. The CDR3 has 11 amino acids. From germline, CDR1 is LNHDA and CDR2 SQIVND (reference sequence). CDR3 residues: CASTGTSGEKF. DNA of the CDR3: TGTGCCAGTACAGGGACTAGCGGGGAGAAGTTT. Full variable domain (outside the CDR3, taken from reference TRBV19 and TRBJ2-3): DGGITQSPKYLFRKEGQNVTLSCEQNLNHDAMYWYRQDPGQGLRLIYYSQIVNDFQKGDIAEGYSVSREKKESFPLTVTSAQKNPTAFYLCASTGTSGEKFGPGTRLTVL.

This chain links TRBV12-1 with TRBJ1-6; the table's TRBD1 call for D was not verified on the DNA. TRBV12-1 is reported as a pseudogene. The CDR3 consists of 15 residues. CDR3 sequence (DNA): TGTGCCAGCAGCTTGTGGACAGGGAATAATTCACCCCTCCACTTT. Translation: CASSLWTGNNSPLHF.

The chain employs TRBV19 and TRBJ1-2; 10 bases match TRBD1. The CDR3 is made up of 14 amino acids. V trimming: 7 bases; J trimming: 8 bases; junction bases outside the gene matches: 10. From germline, CDR1 is LNHDA and CDR2 SQIVND (reference sequence). CDR3 protein: CASTRDRGRRGYTF. DNA for the CDR3: TGTGCCAGTACCCGGGACAGGGGACGGAGAGGCTACACCTTC.

The chain uses TRBV6-1 and TRBJ2-3, with 15 bases lining up with TRBD2. This CDR3 contains 16 residues. V lost 4 bases and J lost 3; bases outside the gene matches: 2. Germline V gene sequence: CDR1 MNHNS, CDR2 SASEGT. The CDR3: CASSVGLAGGTDTQYF. Written as DNA, the CDR3 is TGTGCCAGCAGTGTGGGACTAGCGGGAGGAACAGATACGCAGTATTTT.

The J gene is TRBJ1-2, the V gene TRBV3-1 (or the pseudogene TRBV3-2); the D is unclear. Germline loops: CDR1 LGHDT, CDR2 YNNKEL (reference sequence). The CDR3 spans 14 residues. The ends were cut back, 2 bases at V and 4 bases at J, with 11 bases in the middle. The CDR3: CASSQSPPSYGYTF. The CDR3 DNA is TGTGCCAGCAGCCAATCTCCCCCCAGCTATGGCTACACCTTC.

The chain combines TRBV25-1 with TRBJ2-7, with TRBD2 matching over 14 bases. There are 15 residues in the CDR3. V lost 3 bases, J lost 5 bases, and 3 bases stayed unmatched. Germline CDR1 is MGHDK and CDR2 is SYGVNS. The CDR3 region has the DNA TGTGCCAGCAGTGACGTGGGACTAGCGGGGGACGAGCAGTACTTC. Translated, it gives CASSDVGLAGDEQYF.

This chain uses TRBV7-9 with TRBJ1-1; D not certain. Trimming removed 5 bases from V and 0 bases from J, with 19 bases in between. Looked up from germline, CDR1 is SEHNR and CDR2 is FQNEAQ (reference sequence). This CDR3 is 17 amino acids long. CDR3 sequence reads: CASSHSKGLGMNTEAFF. DNA of the CDR3: TGTGCCAGCAGCCACTCTAAAGGGTTAGGGATGAACACTGAAGCTTTCTTT. Full variable domain (remainder filled in from reference TRBV7-9 and TRBJ1-1): DTGVSQNPRHKITKRGQNVTFRCDPISEHNRLYWYRQTLGQGPEFLTYFQNEAQLEKSRLLSDRFSAERPKGSFSTLEIQRTEQGDSAMYLCASSHSKGLGMNTEAFFGQGTRLTVV.

The chain is built from TRBV7-7 and TRBJ2-5; the D is unclear. Trimming left V 4 bases short and J 1 base short, with 13 bases between. The CDR3 is made up of 15 amino acids. Germline assignment: CDR1 SSHAT and CDR2 FNYEAQ (reference sequence). The CDR3 DNA sequence: TGTGCCAGCAGCTCTGGTCGAAAGATCCAAGAGACCCAGTACTTC. Amino acids: CASSSGRKIQETQYF.

The genes are TRBV11-2 and TRBJ2-7; D gene ambiguous. The germline V and J ends were trimmed by 0 bases and 1 base, with 10 bases remaining between them. The CDR3 length is 15 residues. Germline CDR1 SGHAT, CDR2 FQNNGV. The CDR3 DNA is TGTGCCAGCAGCTTAGATTTTGGCCGATCCTACGAGCAGTACTTC. Translated, it gives CASSLDFGRSYEQYF.

The chain joins TRBV4-2 to TRBJ2-1; D is undetermined. Per the germline V gene, CDR1 is LGHNA and CDR2 is YNFKEQ. V was pared by 0 bases and J by 9 bases, with 9 bases between. The CDR3 contains 13 residues. For the CDR3, the DNA is TGTGCCAGCAGCCAAGATAGGCTTGGTGAGCAGTTCTTC. This gives the protein CASSQDRLGEQFF.

This clone showed up just a few times. The V call is TRBV30, the J call TRBJ1-3; 8 bases line up with TRBD1. Germline lookup yields CDR1 GTSNPN and CDR2 SVGIG (reference sequence). This CDR3 spans 17 amino acids. After removal of 0 bases from V and 2 bases from J, the junction contained 9 bases not matched to a gene. The CDR3 bases are TGTGCCTGGAGTGTACTGAATGGCAGGGGGCCTGGAAACACCATATATTTT. This gives the protein CAWSVLNGRGPGNTIYF. The full variable domain, with the rest looked up from reference TRBV30 and TRBJ1-3, is SQTIHQWPATLVQPVGSPLSLECTVEGTSNPNLYWYRQAAGRGLQLLFYSVGIGQISSEVPQNLSASRPQDRQFILSSKKLLLSDSGFYLCAWSVLNGRGPGNTIYFGEGSWLTVV.

V and J are TRBV11-2 and TRBJ1-5; D unclear. The V end lost 1 base, the J end lost 6 bases, and 13 bases lay between the germline ends. The CDR3 is 15 residues long. CDR1 is SGHAT, CDR2 FQNNGV, per germline. CDR3 nucleotides: TGTGCCAGCAGCTTAGGGGCCACCCTAACTCAGCCCCAGCATTTT. This encodes CASSLGATLTQPQHF.

The genes are TRBV5-1 and TRBJ1-1; unclear D gene. The germline V and J ends were trimmed by 3 bases and 8 bases, with 17 bases remaining between them. The CDR3 is 14 residues long. Germline CDR1 is SGHRS and CDR2 is YFSETQ. Written as DNA, the CDR3 is TGCGCCAGCAGCTCCGGGCGGTCTCATGGCGAAGCTTTCTTT. Encoded protein: CASSSGRSHGEAFF.

DNA of the CDR3: TGCGCCAGCAGCTTGGGGGGGAACACTGAAGCTTTCTTT. The encoded protein is CASSLGGNTEAFF. J is TRBJ1-1 and V is TRBV5-1; D call uncertain. Between the trimmed V and J ends, which lost 0 bases and 1 base, there was a span of 4 bases. The V gene's germline CDR1 is SGHRS and CDR2 YFSETQ. This CDR3 is 13 amino acids long.

This clone was observed a single time. This chain links TRBV5-1 with TRBJ2-5; a possible D gene is TRBD1 (5 bases). The V end lost 0 bases, the J end lost 7 bases, and 10 bases lay between the germline ends. The CDR3 sequence is 13 residues long. Per germline, CDR1 SGHRS and CDR2 YFSETQ. CDR3 in DNA: TGCGCCAGCAGCTTGGAGCTAGGGGTGACCCAGTACTTC. Its translation: CASSLELGVTQYF.